Following are 19 T cell receptor beta chains from one sample sequenced in a study of OX40 agonist ivuxolimab in advanced cancers. The assay was immunoSEQ multiplex PCR, and TCRdb's table has in-frame clones only and misses some. The sample has some 41,000 clones, 85% to 90% seen once. Material: CD4+ or CD8+ T cells sorted from blood, obtained in a trial of the OX40 agonist ivuxolimab. These TCRs come from an adult with an advanced solid tumor such as melanoma, head and neck, liver or kidney cancer.

This clone was seen just once. This sequence joins TRBV5-1 and TRBJ1-3; tentative D call: TRBD1 (5 bases). The CDR3 consists of 17 residues. V shed 3 bases and J shed 0 bases, with 16 bases lying between them. Germline V gives CDR1 SGHRS, CDR2 YFSETQ. CDR3 nucleotide sequence: TGCGCCAGCAGCTCACTACCGACAGCATACTCTGGAAACACCATATATTTT. Translation: CASSSLPTAYSGNTIYF.

This clone was counted once. The rearrangement uses TRBV5-4 and TRBJ2-2, with 10 bases matching TRBD1. The germline gives CDR1 SGHNT, CDR2 YYREEE (reference sequence). This CDR3 has 16 amino acids. V lost 4 bases, J lost 3 bases, and 6 bases stayed unmatched. This chain's CDR3 is CASSPGQGRHTGELFF. The CDR3 nucleotides read TGTGCCAGCAGCCCGGGACAGGGGAGACACACCGGGGAGCTGTTTTTT. Filled out from reference TRBV5-4 and TRBJ2-2, the complete variable domain reads ETGVTQSPTHLIKTRGQQVTLRCSSQSGHNTVSWYQQALGQGPQFIFQYYREEENGRGNFPPRFSGLQFPNYSSELNVNALELDDSALYLCASSPGQGRHTGELFFGEGSRLTVL.

This rearrangement joins TRBV15 to TRBJ2-3, with TRBD2 matching 8 bases. The V gene end was trimmed by 5 bases and the J gene end by 0 bases; junction bases not matched to a gene: 22. Germline CDR1 and CDR2: LNHNV and YYDKDF (reference sequence). CDR3 length: 21 residues. The CDR3 protein is CATSARSYPGGRFSSTDTQYF. In nucleotides, the CDR3 is TGTGCCACCAGCGCCCGGTCCTATCCCGGCGGGAGGTTTTCTAGCACAGATACGCAGTATTTT. Drawing the rest from reference TRBV15 and TRBJ2-3, the complete variable domain is DAMVIQNPRYQVTQFGKPVTLSCSQTLNHNVMYWYQQKSSQAPKLLFHYYDKDFNNEADTPDNFQSRRPNTSFCFLDIRSPGLGDTAMYLCATSARSYPGGRFSSTDTQYFGPGTRLTVL.

The chain employs TRBV10-3 and TRBJ2-1, with TRBD1 as a possible D gene (5 bases). V lost 0 bases and J lost 9, with 9 bases in between. CDR1 and CDR2 from the germline V gene are ENHRY and SYGVKD. The CDR3 totals 13 residues. The CDR3 sequence is CAISESGRGEQFF. CDR3 nucleotide sequence: TGTGCCATCAGTGAGTCCGGTAGGGGTGAGCAGTTCTTC.

J is TRBJ2-7 and V is TRBV15; no clear D gene. The CDR3 length is 14 residues. V shed 0 bases and J shed 0 bases, with 6 bases lying between them. Germline values: CDR1 LNHNV, CDR2 YYDKDF (reference sequence). CDR3 sequence (DNA): TGTGCCACCAGCAGAGACTACAGCTCCTACGAGCAGTACTTC. Translating gives CATSRDYSSYEQYF.

In nucleotides, the CDR3 is TGTGCCAGCACTCGGACAGTCCCCTACGAGCAGTACTTC. Its translation: CASTRTVPYEQYF. The rearrangement uses TRBV6-5 and TRBJ2-7, with D tentatively TRBD1 (6 bases). The CDR3 consists of 13 residues. Germline V gene lookup returns CDR1 MNHEY and CDR2 SVGAGI. The V end lost 7 bases, the J end lost 2 bases, and 12 bases lay between the germline ends.

To note about this clone: The junction departs from germline at one end; a sequencing error may be responsible. V is TRBV7-3 and J is TRBJ1-2; unclear D gene. This CDR3 is built from 10 residues. Germline V gene data show CDR1 as SGHTA and CDR2 as FQGTGA. CDR3 sequence: CACRNYGYTF. In DNA, the CDR3 is TGTGCCTGCAGAAACTATGGCTACACCTTC.

The V and J genes are TRBV2 and TRBJ2-7; 10 positions agree with TRBD1. From germline, CDR1 is SNHLY and CDR2 FYNNEI. The CDR3 is 15 amino acids. J gave up 6 bases and V 6 bases, and 11 bases lay outside the gene matches. The CDR3 loop reads CASRRRGQGMVEQYF. The CDR3 DNA reads as TGTGCCAGCAGGAGGAGGGGACAGGGGATGGTCGAGCAGTACTTC.

The chain couples TRBV19 to TRBJ2-7; tentative D call: TRBD1 (6 bases). Between the trimmed V and J ends, which lost 3 bases and 0 bases, there was a span of 15 bases. The CDR3 spans 16 residues. Germline CDR1 and CDR2: LNHDA and SQIVND (reference sequence). The CDR3 nucleotides read TGTGCCAGTAGTATTAAGGGGGACCGGGGCTCCTACGAGCAGTACTTC. Translated: CASSIKGDRGSYEQYF. Variable domain in full (rest from reference TRBV19 and TRBJ2-7): DGGITQSPKYLFRKEGQNVTLSCEQNLNHDAMYWYRQDPGQGLRLIYYSQIVNDFQKGDIAEGYSVSREKKESFPLTVTSAQKNPTAFYLCASSIKGDRGSYEQYFGPGTRLTVT.

J is TRBJ2-1 and V is TRBV5-1; the D gene is possibly TRBD1 (5 bases). The V gene's germline CDR1 is SGHRS and CDR2 YFSETQ. This CDR3 contains 12 residues. With 1 base removed from V and 9 bases from J, the gap between germline ends came to 8 bases. CDR3 nucleotides: TGCGCCAGCAGCTTGCAAGGGGCTGAGCAGTTCTTC. This translates into CASSLQGAEQFF.

The rearrangement uses TRBV5-1 and TRBJ2-3; maybe TRBD2 (5 bases). The CDR3 has 16 amino acids. Germline V gene lookup returns CDR1 SGHRS and CDR2 YFSETQ. Trimming removed 0 bases at V and 0 bases at J, with 11 bases between. The chain's CDR3 is CASSLAPSTSTDTQYF. The CDR3 DNA reads as TGCGCCAGCAGCTTGGCCCCTAGCACTAGCACAGATACGCAGTATTTT.

This chain uses TRBV11-3 with TRBJ1-5; TRBD1 might be the D (6 bases). The CDR3 is 10 residues long. V dropped 5 bases and J dropped 11 bases, with 7 bases sitting between them. Germline CDR1 is SGHNT and CDR2 is YENEEA. Written as DNA, the CDR3 is TGTGCCAGCAGCAGGACAGCCCAGCATTTT. Translation gives CASSRTAQHF. The full variable domain, rest sourced from reference TRBV11-3 and TRBJ1-5, is EAGVVQSPRYKIIEKKQPVAFWCNPISGHNTLYWYLQNLGQGPELLIRYENEEAVDDSQLPKDRFSAERLKGVDSTLKIQPAELGDSAVYLCASSRTAQHFGDGTRLSIL.

The chain combines TRBV27 with TRBJ2-7, with a possible D match to TRBD1 (6 bases). CDR1 and CDR2 from the germline V gene are MNHEY and SMNVEV (reference sequence). The CDR3 covers 16 residues. V was pared by 6 bases and J by 2 bases, with 20 bases between. The CDR3 sequence is CASRSLGAGDTYEQYF. CDR3 bases: TGTGCCAGCAGATCCCTGGGGGCAGGGGATACCTACGAGCAGTACTTC.

The chain links TRBV4-1 to TRBJ2-7; 7 bases line up with TRBD2. CDR3 length: 17 amino acids. CDR1 MGHRA and CDR2 YSYEKL come from the germline V gene. The V and J ends lost 2 bases and 0 bases, in that order; junction bases with no gene match: 10. In DNA, the CDR3 is TGCGCCAGCAGCCAACGAGTGGGCTGGACTAGCTCCTACGAGCAGTACTTC. This sequence encodes CASSQRVGWTSSYEQYF.

The chain employs TRBV19 and TRBJ2-1, with 7 bases lining up with TRBD2. V gave up 7 bases and J gave up 1 base; unmatched junction bases: 16. The CDR3 has 18 residues. The V gene's germline CDR1 is LNHDA and CDR2 SQIVND (reference sequence). The CDR3 loop is CASTPAGWVLESYNEQFF. The CDR3 bases are TGTGCCAGTACCCCAGCGGGGTGGGTTTTAGAATCCTACAATGAGCAGTTCTTC.

V is TRBV29-1 and J is TRBJ1-5, with D possibly being TRBD1 (5 bases). This CDR3 contains 13 residues. Germline V gene lookup returns CDR1 SQVTM and CDR2 ANQGSEA. The V and J ends lost 3 bases and 7 bases respectively, with 13 bases between them. The CDR3 spells CSVDLGGGQPQHF. In DNA, the CDR3 is TGCAGCGTTGATCTCGGGGGTGGCCAGCCCCAGCATTTT.

The genes are TRBV11-2 and TRBJ1-5; possibly TRBD1 for D (6 bases). Trimming shortened V by 5 bases and J by 4 bases, and 12 bases separated the two germline ends. The germline V gene encodes CDR1 SGHAT and CDR2 FQNNGV. The CDR3 length is 14 residues. CDR3 nucleotides: TGTGCCAGCAGCCCACAGGGTGGGAATCAGCCCCAGCATTTT. Amino acid sequence: CASSPQGGNQPQHF.

The V call is TRBV7-6, the J call TRBJ1-5, with D maybe TRBD1 (6 bases). Trimming shortened V by 4 bases and J by 3 bases, and 13 bases separated the two germline ends. The CDR3 extends over 15 amino acids. CDR1 and CDR2 from the germline V gene are SGHVS and FNYEAQ. The CDR3 protein is CASSSDTGINQPQHF. The CDR3 region has the DNA TGTGCCAGCAGCTCCGACACAGGGATCAATCAGCCCCAGCATTTT.

The chain combines TRBV19 with TRBJ2-7; 13 nucleotides match TRBD2. The V gene end was trimmed by 5 bases and the J gene end by 0 bases; junction bases not matched to a gene: 10. Germline assignment: CDR1 LNHDA and CDR2 SQIVND (reference sequence). This CDR3 has 18 amino acids. In nucleotides, the CDR3 is TGTGCCAGTAGTCGACTAGCGGGAGGTATTAAGGGCTCCTACGAGCAGTACTTC. This gives the protein CASSRLAGGIKGSYEQYF.